One and the same sample provided the 28 T cell receptor beta chains below, sequenced in a study of shared clonotypes between healthy human individuals. Measured with immunoSEQ multiplex PCR; TCRdb has only the in-frame clones, and not every one. The data contain about 680,000 clones, roughly nine tenths of them seen just once; the ten biggest clones take up 20% to 25%. Positive CCR7 selection of CD45RO-negative cells yielded the naive CD8 cells, and terminally differentiated effector memory CD45RA+ cells were excluded. Sequenced input: naive CD8+ T cells sorted from blood. The receptors shown here come from a man aged 30-40 years in good health.

This chain joins TRBV19 and TRBJ1-4, with unresolved D. Germline CDR1 reads LNHDA; CDR2 reads SQIVND (reference sequence). V lost 4 bases and J 0 bases, leaving 24 bases between the germline ends. This CDR3 comprises 20 residues. In nucleotides, the CDR3 is TGTGCCAGTAGTAAACACTGGTCTACGCCTGTACTAACAACTAATGAAAAACTGTTTTTT. Translating it yields CASSKHWSTPVLTTNEKLFF.

This rearrangement joins TRBV29-1 to TRBJ2-1; TRBD1 matches at 9 bases. In germline, CDR1 is SQVTM, CDR2 ANQGSEA. The CDR3 runs 15 residues. The V and J ends lost 4 bases and 4 bases, in that order; junction bases with no gene match: 8. The CDR3: CSVGGVGQGYNEQFF. The CDR3 DNA reads TGCAGCGTTGGAGGGGTAGGACAGGGGTACAATGAGCAGTTCTTC.

The V gene is TRBV4-1, the J gene TRBJ2-3; D may be TRBD2 (6 bases). V lost 1 base and J 2 bases, leaving 10 bases between the germline ends. Per germline, CDR1 MGHRA and CDR2 YSYEKL. CDR3 size: 15 residues. The CDR3 bases are TGCGCCAGCAGCCAAGTCGGAGGGGACACAGATACGCAGTATTTT. This gives the protein CASSQVGGDTDTQYF.

J is TRBJ2-3 and V is TRBV11-3; D gene unclear. Trimming pared 5 bases from V and 0 bases from J, leaving 9 bases between. Germline CDR1 is SGHNT and CDR2 is YENEEA. The CDR3 loop spans 14 amino acids. The CDR3 bases are TGTGCCAGCAGCCCAGGCGATAGCACAGATACGCAGTATTTT. Translating it yields CASSPGDSTDTQYF. Drawing the rest from reference TRBV11-3 and TRBJ2-3, the complete variable domain is EAGVVQSPRYKIIEKKQPVAFWCNPISGHNTLYWYLQNLGQGPELLIRYENEEAVDDSQLPKDRFSAERLKGVDSTLKIQPAELGDSAVYLCASSPGDSTDTQYFGPGTRLTVL.

The V call is TRBV4-2, the J call TRBJ2-1; maybe TRBD2 (5 bases). Germline V gives CDR1 LGHNA, CDR2 YNFKEQ. Trimming took off 3 bases at V and 4 bases at J, with 10 bases between the two ends. The CDR3 runs to 14 residues. The CDR3 DNA is TGTGCCAGCAGCCACGAGACGGGGTACAATGAGCAGTTCTTC. Encoded protein: CASSHETGYNEQFF.

The chain joins TRBV30 to TRBJ2-2, with 11 positions matching TRBD1. V shed 5 bases, J shed 6 bases, and the junction held 2 bases outside the gene matches. Germline-derived CDR1 and CDR2 are GTSNPN and SVGIG (reference sequence). CDR3 length: 13 amino acids. The CDR3 nucleotides read TGTGCCTGGGGGACAGGGGGGTCCGGGGAGCTGTTTTTT. Translation gives CAWGTGGSGELFF.

V and J are TRBV7-9 and TRBJ2-1, with TRBD2 identical over 7 bases. Germline V CDR1 and CDR2: SEHNR, FQNEAQ (reference sequence). This CDR3 spans 17 amino acids. V dropped 1 base and J dropped 4; count of bases not matched to a gene: 10. CDR3 protein: CASSLDSLADLYNEQFF. The CDR3 nucleotides read TGTGCCAGCAGCTTAGATTCGCTAGCGGATTTATACAATGAGCAGTTCTTC.

The rearrangement uses TRBV10-2 and TRBJ1-5; D not resolved. This CDR3 is 15 amino acids long. Germline loops: CDR1 WSHSY, CDR2 SAAADI. V lost 0 bases and J lost 7, with 13 bases in between. CDR3: CASSESTIIAQPQHF. For the CDR3, the DNA is TGCGCCAGCAGTGAGTCGACGATAATCGCCCAGCCCCAGCATTTT.

The chain couples TRBV14 to TRBJ2-6; TRBD1 matches 8 bases. CDR3 length: 20 amino acids. Germline V lookup: CDR1 SGHDN, CDR2 FVKESK. Trimming cost V 0 bases and J 3 bases; bases outside gene matches: 13. CDR3 in amino acids: CASSQEPGQGGVLGANVLTF. The DNA for the CDR3 is TGTGCCAGCAGCCAAGAGCCCGGACAGGGAGGCGTTCTTGGGGCCAACGTCCTGACTTTC.

There are a few counts of this clone. The gene calls are TRBV7-9 and TRBJ2-1; 7 bases agree with TRBD2. This CDR3 is 15 amino acids long. Unmatched junction bases numbered 8, after V lost 2 bases and J lost 7 bases. Per germline, CDR1 SEHNR and CDR2 FQNEAQ (reference sequence). The chain's CDR3 is CASSLWAGEDNEQFF. DNA of the CDR3: TGTGCCAGCAGCTTATGGGCGGGAGAAGATAATGAGCAGTTCTTC. Together with reference TRBV7-9 and TRBJ2-1, the CDR3 gives the full variable domain: DTGVSQNPRHKITKRGQNVTFRCDPISEHNRLYWYRQTLGQGPEFLTYFQNEAQLEKSRLLSDRFSAERPKGSFSTLEIQRTEQGDSAMYLCASSLWAGEDNEQFFGPGTRLTVL.

As concerns this clone: Other DNA variants within this sample encode the same CDR3. This chain joins TRBV27 and TRBJ1-1; no definite D call. The germline gives CDR1 MNHEY, CDR2 SMNVEV (reference sequence). V lost 4 bases to trimming and J lost 2 bases, with 8 bases between them. This CDR3 comprises 13 residues. In DNA form, the CDR3 reads TGTGCCAGCAGTTCGCCAGGTAACACTGAAGCTTTCTTT. It translates to CASSSPGNTEAFF.

The chain links TRBV7-9 to TRBJ2-3, with 10 bases lining up with TRBD2. Germline V CDR1 and CDR2: SEHNR, FQNEAQ (reference sequence). The CDR3 runs to 15 residues. V lost 4 bases and J lost 2; bases outside the gene matches: 3. The CDR3 reads CASSWTSGTTDTQYF. The CDR3 DNA sequence: TGTGCCAGCAGCTGGACTAGCGGAACCACAGATACGCAGTATTTT.

This chain connects TRBV4-3 to TRBJ1-2; 7 bases are a match to TRBD1. The ends lost 0 bases at V and 8 bases at J; junction bases unmatched: 9. Germline V gene data show CDR1 as LGHNA and CDR2 as YSLEER. This CDR3 is 15 amino acids long. CDR3 DNA sequence: TGCGCCAGCAGCCAAGATCTACAGGGGATGAGGGGCTACACCTTC. It yields the protein CASSQDLQGMRGYTF.

This clone was observed a single time. The gene calls are TRBV28 and TRBJ1-1, with D possibly being TRBD1 (6 bases). Looked up from germline, CDR1 is MDHEN and CDR2 is SYDVKM. This CDR3 is built from 18 residues. The germline V and J ends were trimmed by 4 bases and 4 bases, with 25 bases remaining between them. The CDR3 DNA follows: TGTGCCAGCAGTTCCCCTGCAGGGGAGGCTTTTCCGAGCACTGAAGCTTTCTTT. Translated: CASSSPAGEAFPSTEAFF.

Of note for this clone: The sample holds other DNA sequences that translate to the same CDR3. The chain joins TRBV27 to TRBJ2-7; D is undetermined. Trimming left V 5 bases short and J 5 bases short, with 10 bases between. There are 12 residues in the CDR3. Germline CDR1 and CDR2: MNHEY and SMNVEV (reference sequence). CDR3: CASSLHGDEQYF. The CDR3 DNA reads as TGTGCCAGCAGTCTCCATGGAGACGAGCAGTACTTC.

The chain is built from TRBV5-6 and TRBJ2-1; TRBD2 agrees at 7 bases. V shed 7 bases, J shed 6 bases, and the junction held 10 bases outside the gene matches. Germline values: CDR1 SGHDT, CDR2 YYEEEE. This CDR3 is built from 14 residues. The CDR3 loop is CASQPGGLGNEQFF. The CDR3 DNA is TGTGCCAGCCAGCCGGGAGGCCTCGGCAATGAGCAGTTCTTC.

The chain combines TRBV29-1 with TRBJ2-1, with D maybe TRBD2 (6 bases). Germline V CDR1 and CDR2: SQVTM, ANQGSEA. This CDR3 region has 13 residues. V shed 3 bases and J shed 7 bases, with 13 bases lying between them. CDR3 sequence: CSVDVAGGNEQFF. In nucleotides, the CDR3 is TGCAGCGTTGACGTAGCTGGAGGGAATGAGCAGTTCTTC.

The chain is built from TRBV27 and TRBJ2-7; D may correspond to TRBD1 or TRBD2 (5 bases each). There are 14 residues in the CDR3. The V gene's germline CDR1 is MNHEY and CDR2 SMNVEV (reference sequence). The V gene lost 6 bases and the J gene lost 5 bases, with 17 bases spanning the gap. The CDR3 protein is CASRTGTTLNEQYF. Here the CDR3 DNA reads TGTGCCAGCAGAACCGGGACGACGCTCAACGAGCAGTACTTC.

Remarks on this clone: Within the sample, other DNA sequences also encode this same CDR3. This chain links TRBV10-3 with TRBJ1-1; no clear D. Germline assignment: CDR1 ENHRY and CDR2 SYGVKD. This CDR3 has 12 residues. The V and J ends lost 0 bases and 2 bases respectively, with 1 base between them. The CDR3 coding sequence is TGTGCCATCAGTGAGTCTAACACTGAAGCTTTCTTT. This codes for CAISESNTEAFF.

The V and J genes are TRBV5-5 and TRBJ2-1, with a tentative D call TRBD1 (6 bases). This CDR3 spans 15 amino acids. The germline V and J ends were trimmed by 4 bases and 4 bases, with 15 bases remaining between them. Germline V gene lookup returns CDR1 SGHKS and CDR2 YYEKEE (reference sequence). The CDR3 DNA reads TGTGCCAGCAGCATCCCCGGGACACCGTACAATGAGCAGTTCTTC. This translates into CASSIPGTPYNEQFF.

The rearrangement links TRBV25-1 to TRBJ2-7, with 7 bases identical to TRBD1. The CDR3 contains 12 residues. From germline, CDR1 is MGHDK and CDR2 SYGVNS. V was pared by 7 bases and J by 4 bases, with 4 bases of the junction left unmatched. Written as DNA, the CDR3 is TGTGCCAGCACCAGGGGGTTTTACGAGCAGTACTTC. This encodes CASTRGFYEQYF.

V usage is TRBV5-1 and J usage is TRBJ2-1; TRBD2 matches at 10 bases. CDR3 length equals 15 residues. V lost 1 base to trimming and J lost 2 bases; unmatched junction nucleotides: 0. The germline CDR1 and CDR2 sequences are SGHRS and YFSETQ. The CDR3 nucleotides are TGCGCCAGCAGCTTGAGCGGGAGGGCCTACAATGAGCAGTTCTTC. Protein: CASSLSGRAYNEQFF.

V usage is TRBV28 and J usage is TRBJ2-2, with no clear D. Looked up from germline, CDR1 is MDHEN and CDR2 is SYDVKM. With 1 base removed from V and 4 bases from J, the gap between germline ends came to 7 bases. The CDR3 sequence is 14 residues long. The CDR3 reads CASSLYHGTGELFF. The CDR3 coding sequence is TGTGCCAGCAGTTTATACCACGGCACCGGGGAGCTGTTTTTT.

V and J are TRBV18 and TRBJ2-3; D is perhaps TRBD2 (6 bases). Germline-derived CDR1 and CDR2 are KGHSH and LQKENI. V dropped 4 bases and J dropped 3 bases, with 20 bases sitting between them. The CDR3 contains 17 residues. DNA of the CDR3: TGTGCCAGCTCACTCACTTGGGCGGGAACGGGAACAGATACGCAGTATTTT. It is translated as CASSLTWAGTGTDTQYF.

V usage is TRBV7-9 and J usage is TRBJ1-4, with 9 bases that match TRBD1. The CDR3 is 16 residues long. V was pared by 1 base and J by 10 bases, with 10 bases of the junction left unmatched. Germline assignment: CDR1 SEHNR and CDR2 FQNEAQ (reference sequence). DNA of the CDR3: TGTGCCAGCAGCTTAGGTCCCGGGACAGGGTACCGAAAACTGTTTTTT. Translating gives CASSLGPGTGYRKLFF.

The gene calls are TRBV9 and TRBJ2-1; unclear D gene. Per the germline V gene, CDR1 is SGDLS and CDR2 is YYNGEE. This CDR3 spans 15 amino acids. V lost 0 bases and J lost 7, with 14 bases in between. The CDR3, as DNA: TGTGCCAGCAGCGTAGCCTCTCCCCTAGGGAATGAGCAGTTCTTC. This gives the protein CASSVASPLGNEQFF.

The genes are TRBV28 and TRBJ2-4, with no clear D. Germline V gives CDR1 MDHEN, CDR2 SYDVKM. Trimming took off 5 bases at V and 0 bases at J, with 14 bases between the two ends. The CDR3 is made up of 16 amino acids. Here the CDR3 reads CASSPYRTAAKNIQYF. DNA for the CDR3: TGTGCCAGCAGTCCGTATCGAACAGCAGCCAAAAACATTCAGTACTTC.

The CDR3 nucleotides read TGTGCCAGCAGCGGGGACAGCCCAGGCACCGGGGAGCTGTTTTTT. It translates to CASSGDSPGTGELFF. This chain links TRBV7-9 with TRBJ2-2, with 7 bases matching TRBD1. The CDR3 covers 15 residues. CDR1 and CDR2 from the germline V gene are SEHNR and FQNEAQ (reference sequence). J was trimmed by 4 bases and V by 5 bases; bases with no gene match: 7.